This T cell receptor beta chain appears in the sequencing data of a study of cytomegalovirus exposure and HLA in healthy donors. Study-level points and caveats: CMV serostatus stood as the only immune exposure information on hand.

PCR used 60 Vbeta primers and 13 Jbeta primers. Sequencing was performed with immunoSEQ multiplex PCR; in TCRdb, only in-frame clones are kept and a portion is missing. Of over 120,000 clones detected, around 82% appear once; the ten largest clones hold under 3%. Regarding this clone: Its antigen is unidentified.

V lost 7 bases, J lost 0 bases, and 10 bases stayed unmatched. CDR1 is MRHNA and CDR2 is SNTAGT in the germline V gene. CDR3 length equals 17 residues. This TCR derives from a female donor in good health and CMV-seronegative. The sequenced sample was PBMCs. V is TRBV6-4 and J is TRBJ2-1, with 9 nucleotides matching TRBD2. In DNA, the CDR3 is TGTGCCAGCACCGTAGCGGGAGCCCACAGCTCCTACAATGAGCAGTTCTTC. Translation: CASTVAGAHSSYNEQFF.